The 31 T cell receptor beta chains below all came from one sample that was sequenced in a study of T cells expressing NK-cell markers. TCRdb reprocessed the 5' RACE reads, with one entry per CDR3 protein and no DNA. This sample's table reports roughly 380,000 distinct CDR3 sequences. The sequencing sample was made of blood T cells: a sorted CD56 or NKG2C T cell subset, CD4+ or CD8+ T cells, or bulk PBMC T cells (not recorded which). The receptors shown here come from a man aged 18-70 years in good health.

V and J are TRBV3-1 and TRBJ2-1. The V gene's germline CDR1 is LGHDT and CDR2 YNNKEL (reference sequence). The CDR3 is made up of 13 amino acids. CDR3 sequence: CASSHYTSNEQFF.

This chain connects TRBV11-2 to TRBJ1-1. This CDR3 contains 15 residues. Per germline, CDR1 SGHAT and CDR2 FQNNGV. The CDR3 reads CASSLRLGTVVEAFF. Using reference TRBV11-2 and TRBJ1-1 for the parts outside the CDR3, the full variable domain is EAGVAQSPRYKIIEKRQSVAFWCNPISGHATLYWYQQILGQGPKLLIQFQNNGVVDDSQLPKDRFSAERLKGVDSTLKIQPAKLEDSAVYLCASSLRLGTVVEAFFGQGTRLTVV.

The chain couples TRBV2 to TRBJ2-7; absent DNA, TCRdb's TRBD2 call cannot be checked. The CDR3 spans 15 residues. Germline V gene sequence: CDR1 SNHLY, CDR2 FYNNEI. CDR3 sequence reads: CASRDRSGGAKEQYF.

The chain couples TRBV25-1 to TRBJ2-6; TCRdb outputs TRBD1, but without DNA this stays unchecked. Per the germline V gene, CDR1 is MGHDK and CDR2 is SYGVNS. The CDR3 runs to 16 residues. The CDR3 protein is CASSATGHSGANVLTF.

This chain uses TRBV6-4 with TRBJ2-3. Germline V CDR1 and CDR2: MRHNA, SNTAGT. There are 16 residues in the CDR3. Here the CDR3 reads CASSDQVPSSTDTQYF.

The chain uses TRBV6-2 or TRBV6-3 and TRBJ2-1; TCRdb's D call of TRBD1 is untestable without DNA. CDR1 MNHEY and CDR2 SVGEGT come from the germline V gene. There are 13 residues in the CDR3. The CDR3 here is CASRGQGGNEQFF.

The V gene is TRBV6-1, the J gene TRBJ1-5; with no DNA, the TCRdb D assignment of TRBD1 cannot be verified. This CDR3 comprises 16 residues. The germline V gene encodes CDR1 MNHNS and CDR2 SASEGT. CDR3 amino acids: CASSEYGRGRGQPQHF.

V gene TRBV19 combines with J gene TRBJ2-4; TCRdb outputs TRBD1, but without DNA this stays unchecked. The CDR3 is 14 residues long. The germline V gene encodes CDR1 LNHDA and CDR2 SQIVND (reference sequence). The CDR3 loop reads CASSIWDGENIQYF.

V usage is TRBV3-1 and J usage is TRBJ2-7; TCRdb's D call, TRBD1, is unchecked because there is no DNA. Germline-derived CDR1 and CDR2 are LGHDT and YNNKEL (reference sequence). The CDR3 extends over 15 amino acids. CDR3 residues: CASKDTGTGNYEQYF.

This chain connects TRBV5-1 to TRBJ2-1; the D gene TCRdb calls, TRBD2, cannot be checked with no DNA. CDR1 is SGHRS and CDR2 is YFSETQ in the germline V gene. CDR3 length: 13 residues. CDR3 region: CASRPPDGREQFF.

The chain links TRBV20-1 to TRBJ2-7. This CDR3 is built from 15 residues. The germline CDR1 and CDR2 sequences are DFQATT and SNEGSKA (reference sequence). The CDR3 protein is CSARPSYGLNYEQYF.

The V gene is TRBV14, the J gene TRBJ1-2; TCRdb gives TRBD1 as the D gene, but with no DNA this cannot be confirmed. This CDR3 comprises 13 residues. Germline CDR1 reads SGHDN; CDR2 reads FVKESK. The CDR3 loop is CASSYRQRDGYTF.

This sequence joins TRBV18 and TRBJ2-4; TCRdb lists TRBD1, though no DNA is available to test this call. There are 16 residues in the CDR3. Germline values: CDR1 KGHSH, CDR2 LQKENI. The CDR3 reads CASSRTGSPAKNIQYF. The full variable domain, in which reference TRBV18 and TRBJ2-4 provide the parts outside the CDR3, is NAGVMQNPRHLVRRRGQEARLRCSPMKGHSHVYWYRQLPEEGLKFMVYLQKENIIDESGMPKERFSAEFPKEGPSILRIQQVVRGDSAAYFCASSRTGSPAKNIQYFGAGTRLSVL.

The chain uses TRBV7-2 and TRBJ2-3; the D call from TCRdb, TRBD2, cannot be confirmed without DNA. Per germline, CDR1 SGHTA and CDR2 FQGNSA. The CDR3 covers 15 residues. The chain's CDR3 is CASSTASGSTDTQYF.

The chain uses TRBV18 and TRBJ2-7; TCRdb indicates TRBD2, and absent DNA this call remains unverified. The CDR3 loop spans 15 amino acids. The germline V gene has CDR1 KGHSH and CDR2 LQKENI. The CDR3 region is CASSATSGHSYEQYF. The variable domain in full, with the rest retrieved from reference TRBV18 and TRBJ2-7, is NAGVMQNPRHLVRRRGQEARLRCSPMKGHSHVYWYRQLPEEGLKFMVYLQKENIIDESGMPKERFSAEFPKEGPSILRIQQVVRGDSAAYFCASSATSGHSYEQYFGPGTRLTVT.

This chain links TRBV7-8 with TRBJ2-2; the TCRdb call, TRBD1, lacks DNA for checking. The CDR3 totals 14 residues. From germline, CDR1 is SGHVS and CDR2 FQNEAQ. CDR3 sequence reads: CASSPSSGAGELFF.

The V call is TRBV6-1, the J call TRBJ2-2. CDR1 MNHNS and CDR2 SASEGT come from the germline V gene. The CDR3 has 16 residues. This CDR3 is CASSQGRVRRTGELFF.

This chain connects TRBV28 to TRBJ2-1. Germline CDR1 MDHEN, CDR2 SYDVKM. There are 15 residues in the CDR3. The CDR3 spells CASSFGGASYNEQFF.

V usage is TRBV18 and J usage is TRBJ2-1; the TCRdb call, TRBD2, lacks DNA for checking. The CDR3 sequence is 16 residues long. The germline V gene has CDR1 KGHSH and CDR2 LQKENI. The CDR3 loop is CASSPEAVFSYNEQFF.

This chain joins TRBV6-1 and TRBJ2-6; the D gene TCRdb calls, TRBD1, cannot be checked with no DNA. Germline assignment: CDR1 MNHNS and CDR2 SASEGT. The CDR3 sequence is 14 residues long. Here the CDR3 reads CASSQFGMSNVLTF.

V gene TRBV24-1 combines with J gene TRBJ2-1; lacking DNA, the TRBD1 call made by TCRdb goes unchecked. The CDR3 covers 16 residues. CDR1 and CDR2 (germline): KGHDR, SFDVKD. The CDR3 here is CATSDPGDRAYNEQFF.

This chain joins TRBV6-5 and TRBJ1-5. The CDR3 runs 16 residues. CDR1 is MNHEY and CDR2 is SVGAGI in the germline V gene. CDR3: CASSYSWAARNQPQHF.

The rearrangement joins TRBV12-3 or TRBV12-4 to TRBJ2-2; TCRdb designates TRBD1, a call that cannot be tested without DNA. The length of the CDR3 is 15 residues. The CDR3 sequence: CASSPGILQAGELFF.

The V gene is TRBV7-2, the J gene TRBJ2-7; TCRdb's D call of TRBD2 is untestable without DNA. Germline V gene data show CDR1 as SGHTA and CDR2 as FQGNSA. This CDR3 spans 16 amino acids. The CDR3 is CASSLAKRGASYEQYF.

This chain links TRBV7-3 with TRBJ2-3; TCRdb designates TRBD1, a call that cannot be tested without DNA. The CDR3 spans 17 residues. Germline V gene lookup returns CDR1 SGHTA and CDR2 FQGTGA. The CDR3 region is CASSYTLPGTGTDTQYF.

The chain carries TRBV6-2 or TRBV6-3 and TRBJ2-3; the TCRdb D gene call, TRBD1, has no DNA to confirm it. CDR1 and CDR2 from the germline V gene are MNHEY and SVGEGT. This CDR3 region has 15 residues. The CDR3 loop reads CASSMPGVNRDTQYF.

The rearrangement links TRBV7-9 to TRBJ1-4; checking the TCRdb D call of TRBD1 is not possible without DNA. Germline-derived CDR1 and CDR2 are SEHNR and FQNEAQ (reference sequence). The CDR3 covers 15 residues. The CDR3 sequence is CASSYRGLANEKLFF.

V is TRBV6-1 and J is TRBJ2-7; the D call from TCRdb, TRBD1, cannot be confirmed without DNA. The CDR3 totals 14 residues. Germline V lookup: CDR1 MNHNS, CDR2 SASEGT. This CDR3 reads CATQPGRKSYEQYF.

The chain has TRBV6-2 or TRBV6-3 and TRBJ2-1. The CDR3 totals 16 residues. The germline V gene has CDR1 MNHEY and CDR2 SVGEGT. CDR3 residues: CASRSPHPSSYNEQFF.

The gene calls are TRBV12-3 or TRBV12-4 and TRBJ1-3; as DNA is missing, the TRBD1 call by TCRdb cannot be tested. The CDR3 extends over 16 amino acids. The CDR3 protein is CASSPQTELAGNTIYF.

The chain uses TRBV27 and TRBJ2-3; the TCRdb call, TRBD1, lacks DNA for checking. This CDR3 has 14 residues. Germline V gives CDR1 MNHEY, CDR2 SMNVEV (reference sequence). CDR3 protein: CASWGRMRADTQYF.